Sequencing of this T cell receptor (beta chain) was carried out in a study of control samples from healthy donors and cancer patients. Method: immunoSEQ multiplex PCR; TCRdb's copy keeps in-frame clones and lacks some. The sample has some 35,000 clones, approximately 93% seen once. Germline V lookup: CDR1 MNHEY, CDR2 SVGAGI. Unmatched junction bases numbered 6, after V lost 4 bases and J lost 3 bases. CDR3 length equals 15 residues. The chain joins TRBV6-5 to TRBJ2-3, with 8 bases lining up with TRBD1. The receptor's source is a middle-aged man with colorectal cancer. The sample consisted of PBMCs. As DNA, the CDR3 is TGTGCCAGCAGTTCCGACCGGACAGGGACAGATACGCAGTATTTT. It translates to CASSSDRTGTDTQYF.